The next 11 T cell receptor beta chains were all read from a single sample in a study of human T cells and chemical hapten exposure. Each CDR3 protein is one row after TCRdb ran MiXCR on the RACE reads. The sample has some 64,000 distinct CDR3 sequences, 11% seen once. As for time point: patch test 3, about 24 weeks after DPC sensitization. As to treatment: therapeutic diphenylcyclopropenone sensitization with weekly scalp DPC. The source material was whole blood, sampled in connection with sensitization to the hapten diphenylcyclopropenone (DPC). These receptors originate from a woman in her 30s with alopecia areata. Some clones in this sample may be carry-over from other donors' samples.

This clonotype came up a few times. CDR3 sequence reads: CASSLGRTRRVYRTDNEQFF. CDR3 DNA: TGTGCCAGCAGCTTAGGTCGGACTAGGAGGGTATACCGAACGGACAATGAGCAGTTCTTC. The chain combines TRBV5-6 with TRBJ2-1; 7 bases are shared with TRBD2. This CDR3 is 20 amino acids long. CDR1 and CDR2 (germline): SGHDT, YYEEEE. After removal of 2 bases from V and 5 bases from J, the junction contained 22 bases not matched to a gene.

This sequence joins TRBV28 and TRBJ1-1; TRBD1 might be the D (5 bases). Germline CDR1 MDHEN, CDR2 SYDVKM. The ends were cut back, 1 base at V and 0 bases at J, with 12 bases in the middle. The length of the CDR3 is 16 residues. The CDR3, as DNA: TGTGCCAGCAGTTTATCCCAGGGTAGAATGAACACTGAAGCTTTCTTT. Its protein is CASSLSQGRMNTEAFF.

The sample holds a few counts of this clonotype. The gene calls are TRBV20-1 and TRBJ2-5, with D possibly called TRBD1 or TRBD2 (6 bases each). The CDR3 runs to 13 residues. Germline assignment: CDR1 DFQATT and CDR2 SNEGSKA (reference sequence). This CDR3 reads CSETRGGEETQYF. In nucleotides, the CDR3 is TGCAGCGAGACTAGAGGGGGAGAAGAGACCCAGTACTTC.

The chain is built from TRBV6-2 or TRBV6-3 and TRBJ1-1; possible D gene TRBD1, 6 bases. Per germline, CDR1 MNHEY and CDR2 SVGEGT. V was cut by 6 bases and J by 1 base, with 12 bases left in between. The CDR3 runs 14 residues. This CDR3 is CASSPTGTNTEAFF. CDR3 bases: TGTGCCAGCAGCCCCACAGGGACGAACACTGAAGCTTTCTTT.

There are many counts of this clonotype. The chain carries TRBV25-1 and TRBJ1-1, with D hard to call. Trimming stripped 6 bases from V and 3 bases from J, with 11 bases between. From germline, CDR1 is MGHDK and CDR2 SYGVNS. The CDR3 has 13 amino acids. CDR3 loop: CASRAVMYTEAFF. CDR3 DNA: TGTGCCAGCAGGGCCGTTATGTACACTGAAGCTTTCTTT. The variable domain in full, completed from reference TRBV25-1 and TRBJ1-1, reads EADIYQTPRYLVIGTGKKITLECSQTMGHDKMYWYQQDPGMELHLIHYSYGVNSTEKGDLSSESTVSRIRTEHFPLTLESARPSHTSQYLCASRAVMYTEAFFGQGTRLTVV.

At least ten counts were recorded for this clonotype. This chain connects TRBV28 to TRBJ1-5; D not resolved. CDR3 length: 12 amino acids. Germline loops: CDR1 MDHEN, CDR2 SYDVKM. Between the trimmed V and J ends, which lost 5 bases and 6 bases, there was a span of 8 bases. DNA of the CDR3: TGTGCCAGCAGTAAGAGCGGTCAGCCCCAGCATTTT. Translated, it gives CASSKSGQPQHF.

This clonotype appeared a few times. The chain combines TRBV7-8 with TRBJ1-2; D not certain. The CDR3 loop spans 13 amino acids. CDR1 SGHVS and CDR2 FQNEAQ come from the germline V gene. Deletions cut 1 base from V and 4 bases from J, with 7 bases between. The DNA for the CDR3 is TGTGCCAGCAGCTTAGGACTGAGCTATGGCTACACCTTC. The encoded protein is CASSLGLSYGYTF.

The chain combines TRBV5-1 with TRBJ2-3, with D perhaps matching TRBD1 or TRBD2 (5 bases each). The CDR3 is 14 residues long. The V gene's germline CDR1 is SGHRS and CDR2 YFSETQ. V gave up 3 bases and J gave up 1 base, with 9 bases separating them. The CDR3 reads CASSSTAGTDTQYF. The DNA of the CDR3 is TGCGCCAGCAGCTCGACAGCGGGCACAGATACGCAGTATTTT.

This clonotype occurred a few times. The chain has TRBV9 and TRBJ2-1, with 7 positions matching TRBD2. The CDR3 is 17 amino acids. CDR1 is SGDLS, CDR2 YYNGEE, per germline. The J segment lost 4 bases and the V segment lost 2 bases, leaving 12 bases of the junction unmatched. The CDR3, as DNA: TGTGCCAGCAGCGTCGGCGGGACTACCACGATTTACAATGAGCAGTTCTTC. Its translation: CASSVGGTTTIYNEQFF.

This clonotype has only a few counts. J is TRBJ2-1 and V is TRBV4-1; 7 positions match TRBD1. Germline CDR1 and CDR2: MGHRA and YSYEKL. The CDR3 covers 18 residues. The J segment lost 4 bases and the V segment lost 7 bases, leaving 19 bases of the junction unmatched. CDR3 residues: CASTLSLPGQTGYNEQFF. Written as DNA, the CDR3 is TGCGCCAGCACGTTAAGCCTCCCGGGACAGACTGGATACAATGAGCAGTTCTTC.

This clonotype has a count of ten or more. This sequence joins TRBV11-2 and TRBJ1-4; D ambiguous. The germline gives CDR1 SGHAT, CDR2 FQNNGV. The CDR3 runs 13 residues. Between the trimmed V and J ends, which lost 0 bases and 5 bases, there was a span of 4 bases. CDR3 protein: CASSLDPNEKLFF. DNA for the CDR3: TGTGCCAGCAGCTTAGACCCGAATGAAAAACTGTTTTTT.